The 13 T cell receptor beta chains given below trace back to one sample, sequenced in a study of post-analysis software for immune sequencing data. Overall study results and limits: In patients, TRBV5-6, TRBV5-1 and TRBV20-1 belonged to roughly five TRBV segments found more frequently than in controls.

Sequencing libraries made from TCR beta cDNA carried unique molecular identifiers. TCRdb itself ran the PCR reads through MiXCR, one entry per CDR3 protein. Among approximately 660,000 distinct CDR3 sequences listed, 59% were seen once. Their specific antigens are unknown. The sequencing input was blood. These receptors all come from a girl aged 2 to 10 with multiple sclerosis.

V usage is TRBV25-1 and J usage is TRBJ1-5, with unresolved D. V was shortened by 3 bases and J by 9 bases, with 9 bases between the two germline ends. The CDR3 is 12 residues long. Germline CDR1 and CDR2: MGHDK and SYGVNS. The CDR3 nucleotides are TGTGCCAGCAGTGATTCATTTATGCCCCAGCATTTT. This sequence encodes CASSDSFMPQHF. The variable domain in full, completed from reference TRBV25-1 and TRBJ1-5, reads EADIYQTPRYLVIGTGKKITLECSQTMGHDKMYWYQQDPGMELHLIHYSYGVNSTEKGDLSSESTVSRIRTEHFPLTLESARPSHTSQYLCASSDSFMPQHFGDGTRLSIL.

The chain recombines TRBV11-2 with TRBJ1-2, with D unclear. The CDR3 totals 15 residues. The germline CDR1 and CDR2 sequences are SGHAT and FQNNGV. Trimming cost V 4 bases and J 4 bases, with 16 bases left between them. CDR3 region: CASSSPSPKLYGYTF. CDR3 nucleotides: TGTGCCAGCAGCTCCCCGTCGCCCAAGCTCTATGGCTACACCTTC.

This clonotype was observed a few times. This chain uses TRBV12-3 or TRBV12-4 with TRBJ2-1; TRBD2 aligns across 9 bases. The CDR3 covers 13 residues. The V gene end was trimmed by 5 bases and the J gene end by 7 bases; junction bases not matched to a gene: 3. CDR3 sequence reads: CASSPTSGNEQFF. The CDR3 bases are TGTGCCAGCAGTCCAACTAGCGGGAATGAGCAGTTCTTC.

The V gene is TRBV18, the J gene TRBJ1-2; no clear D. V dropped 3 bases and J dropped 0 bases, with 11 bases sitting between them. The CDR3 loop spans 15 amino acids. CDR1 and CDR2 from the germline V gene are KGHSH and LQKENI. CDR3 in DNA: TGTGCCAGCTCACCTGCAAAAGTCCCTAACTATGGCTACACCTTC. The encoded protein is CASSPAKVPNYGYTF.

The chain combines TRBV3-1 with TRBJ2-1; 10 bases are a match to TRBD1. The CDR3 spans 17 residues. Germline lookup yields CDR1 LGHDT and CDR2 YNNKEL (reference sequence). The ends lost 0 bases at V and 4 bases at J; junction bases unmatched: 6. This CDR3 is CASSQDRRTGGYNEQFF. The CDR3 nucleotides read TGTGCCAGCAGCCAAGATAGGAGGACAGGGGGTTACAATGAGCAGTTCTTC.

This clonotype was picked up a small number of times. The genes are TRBV28 and TRBJ2-5, with a weak D call TRBD1 (6 bases). Germline values: CDR1 MDHEN, CDR2 SYDVKM. The V and J ends lost 4 bases and 11 bases respectively, with 17 bases between them. The CDR3 consists of 13 residues. CDR3: CASSSGHPGEQYF. The DNA for the CDR3 is TGTGCCAGCAGTTCGGGACACCCTGGAGAGCAGTACTTC.

This clonotype was found a few times. The chain combines TRBV4-2 with TRBJ2-7; D unclear. V was trimmed by 0 bases and J by 0 bases, leaving 9 bases between them. CDR1 and CDR2 from the germline V gene are LGHNA and YNFKEQ. The CDR3 contains 15 residues. The CDR3 DNA is TGTGCCAGCAGCCAAGATATCCCGAGCTCCTACGAGCAGTACTTC. Encoded protein: CASSQDIPSSYEQYF.

This rearrangement joins TRBV29-1 to TRBJ2-5; 8 bases map to TRBD1. V lost 3 bases and J lost 4; bases outside the gene matches: 7. This CDR3 has 14 amino acids. CDR1 and CDR2 (germline): SQVTM, ANQGSEA. CDR3 coding DNA: TGCAGCGTTGAGGCTCAGGGGGCAGGAGAGACCCAGTACTTC. It is translated as CSVEAQGAGETQYF.

A few counts support this clonotype. The J gene is TRBJ2-1, the V gene TRBV20-1; 9 nucleotides agree with TRBD2. This CDR3 region has 14 residues. J was trimmed by 2 bases and V by 5 bases; bases with no gene match: 4. The V gene's germline CDR1 is DFQATT and CDR2 SNEGSKA (reference sequence). This chain's CDR3 is CSAPSGKTYNEQFF. CDR3 DNA sequence: TGCAGTGCTCCTAGCGGGAAAACCTACAATGAGCAGTTCTTC.

This clonotype occurred a few times. V is TRBV4-2 and J is TRBJ2-4; tentatively, D is TRBD1 (5 bases). TRBJ2-7 explains the end of the DNA better; the J call may be wrong. The CDR3 totals 12 residues. CDR1 and CDR2 from the germline V gene are LGHNA and YNFKEQ. The CDR3: CASRGRDYEQYF. Here the CDR3 DNA reads TGTGCCAGCAGGGGGCGCGACTACGAGCAGTACTTC.

The J gene is TRBJ2-1, the V gene TRBV7-8, with D maybe TRBD2 (6 bases). Trimming cost V 5 bases and J 7 bases, with 18 bases left between them. Germline CDR1 SGHVS, CDR2 FQNEAQ. The CDR3 loop spans 15 amino acids. The CDR3 spells CASSRLRLEGNEQFF. The CDR3 nucleotides read TGTGCCAGCAGCAGACTCAGACTAGAAGGAAATGAGCAGTTCTTC.

This clonotype was seen more than once but under ten times. One junction end does not reproduce the germline sequence, and a read error may be involved. V gene TRBV20-1 combines with J gene TRBJ1-6, with D possibly TRBD1 on 5 matching bases. From germline, CDR1 is DFQATT and CDR2 SNEGSKA (reference sequence). CDR3 length equals 13 residues. The CDR3 spells CSARDSYNSPLHF. CDR3 DNA: TGCAGTGCCAGAGACAGTTATAATTCACCCCTCCACTTT.

V is TRBV12-3 or TRBV12-4 and J is TRBJ2-5; D is possibly TRBD2 (7 bases). V lost 5 bases, J lost 4 bases, and 14 bases lay in between. CDR3 length: 14 residues. The CDR3 coding sequence is TGTGCCAGCAGTGGACCTGGGGGGGCAGAGACCCAGTACTTC. Translated: CASSGPGGAETQYF.